Below, 8 T cell receptor beta chains from the same sample are listed, as sequenced in a study of blood T cell repertoires in COVID-19. Sequencing was performed with immunoSEQ multiplex PCR; in TCRdb, only in-frame clones are kept and a portion is missing. Here the sample spans 140,000 to 150,000 clones, under 80% being singletons. Sequencing used peripheral blood. These receptors all come from a man aged 55 to 69 with acute or convalescent COVID-19.

The V call is TRBV18, the J call TRBJ1-4; 8 nucleotides align to TRBD1. The CDR3 is made up of 14 amino acids. Trimming at V came to 3 bases and at J to 7 bases, leaving 4 bases not matched to a gene. The V gene's germline CDR1 is KGHSH and CDR2 LQKENI. The CDR3 DNA sequence: TGTGCCAGCTCACCTGTCCAGGGGGCTGAAAAACTGTTTTTT. Amino acids: CASSPVQGAEKLFF. The full variable domain, in which reference TRBV18 and TRBJ1-4 provide the parts outside the CDR3, is NAGVMQNPRHLVRRRGQEARLRCSPMKGHSHVYWYRQLPEEGLKFMVYLQKENIIDESGMPKERFSAEFPKEGPSILRIQQVVRGDSAAYFCASSPVQGAEKLFFGSGTQLSVL.

V and J are TRBV14 and TRBJ1-3; TRBD1 matches at 9 bases. This CDR3 comprises 17 residues. The V segment lost 4 bases and the J segment 0 bases; nucleotides outside the gene matches: 7. CDR1 and CDR2 (germline): SGHDN, FVKESK. Written as DNA, the CDR3 is TGTGCCAGCAGCCCCAGGACAGGGGCTCTCTCTGGAAACACCATATATTTT. Its translation: CASSPRTGALSGNTIYF.

This clone has only one observation. The chain joins TRBV7-9 to TRBJ1-2; D is perhaps TRBD1 (6 bases). This CDR3 is 14 amino acids long. Trimming removed 10 bases from V and 0 bases from J, with 15 bases in between. Germline CDR1 is SEHNR and CDR2 is FQNEAQ (reference sequence). The CDR3 protein is CAKRGAPANYGYTF. For the CDR3, the DNA is TGTGCCAAGCGGGGGGCCCCCGCTAACTATGGCTACACCTTC.

CDR3 loop: CASSHPGTEQYF. DNA of the CDR3: TGTGCCAGCAGCCACCCAGGTACCGAGCAGTACTTC. The J gene is TRBJ2-7, the V gene TRBV11-2, with D unresolved. Germline V gene data show CDR1 as SGHAT and CDR2 as FQNNGV. The V and J ends lost 5 bases and 6 bases respectively, with 11 bases between them. The CDR3 runs to 12 residues.

This clone was seen more than once but under ten times. The rearrangement joins TRBV30 to TRBJ2-5; weak D call: TRBD2 (5 bases). The CDR3 runs 16 residues. The germline CDR1 and CDR2 sequences are GTSNPN and SVGIG (reference sequence). V was cut by 4 bases and J by 5 bases, with 23 bases left in between. CDR3 amino acids: CAWKRWASRSTETQYF. The CDR3 bases are TGTGCCTGGAAGAGGTGGGCTAGCCGGAGTACGGAGACCCAGTACTTC.

The chain carries TRBV5-4 and TRBJ2-5, with TRBD1 identical over 9 bases. CDR3 length equals 14 residues. V lost 3 bases and J lost 4; bases outside the gene matches: 4. Germline CDR1 SGHNT, CDR2 YYREEE (reference sequence). This CDR3 is CASSSSTGGETQYF. The DNA for the CDR3 is TGTGCCAGCAGCTCTTCGACAGGGGGAGAGACCCAGTACTTC.

V usage is TRBV5-1 and J usage is TRBJ2-2; D might be TRBD1 (6 bases). Germline CDR1 reads SGHRS; CDR2 reads YFSETQ. With 0 bases removed from V and 4 bases from J, the gap between germline ends came to 13 bases. This CDR3 region has 16 residues. The CDR3 bases are TGCGCCAGCAGCTTGGCTACCGGGACACCCACCGGGGAGCTGTTTTTT. As protein: CASSLATGTPTGELFF.

The chain employs TRBV11-2 and TRBJ2-5; D gene ambiguous. The CDR3 loop spans 15 amino acids. Germline V CDR1 and CDR2: SGHAT, FQNNGV. The V end was cut by 0 bases, the J end by 0 bases, with 8 bases between. The chain's CDR3 is CASSLEAGYQETQYF. CDR3 coding DNA: TGTGCCAGCAGCTTAGAGGCAGGATACCAAGAGACCCAGTACTTC.